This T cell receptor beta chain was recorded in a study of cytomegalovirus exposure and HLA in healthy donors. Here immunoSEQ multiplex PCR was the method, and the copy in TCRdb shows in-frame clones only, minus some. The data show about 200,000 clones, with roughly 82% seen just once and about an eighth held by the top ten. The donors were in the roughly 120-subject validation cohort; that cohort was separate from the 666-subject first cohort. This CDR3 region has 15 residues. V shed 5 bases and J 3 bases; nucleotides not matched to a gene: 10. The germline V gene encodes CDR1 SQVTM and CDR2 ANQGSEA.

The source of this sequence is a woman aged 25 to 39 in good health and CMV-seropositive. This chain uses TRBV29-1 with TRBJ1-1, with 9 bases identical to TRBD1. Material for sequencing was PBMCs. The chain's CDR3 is CSVPGQGAAHTEAFF. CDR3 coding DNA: TGCAGCGTTCCGGGACAGGGTGCAGCCCACACTGAAGCTTTCTTT.